The 17 T cell receptor beta chains below were found in one sample sequenced in a study of low-dose radiotherapy and immunotherapy resistance in tumors. Time point in this sample: before trial treatment. Both TCRalpha and TCRbeta chains were reverse transcribed with V-gene-specific primers. TCR amplification ran approximately 22 PCR cycles using constant-region and V-primer adapter primers. MiXCR, run by TCRdb on the reads, gives a single entry per CDR3 protein. The sample has 54,000 or so distinct CDR3 sequences; 25% are singletons. Source: PBMCs, taken before treatment. Every receptor here comes from a male donor with prostate cancer.

This clonotype was seen ten or more times. This chain connects TRBV5-4 to TRBJ2-1; 8 positions agree with TRBD1. The CDR3 has 15 amino acids. The junction had 8 bases not matched to a gene; V was cut back by 1 base and J by 8 bases. Germline CDR1 is SGHNT and CDR2 is YYREEE (reference sequence). Written as DNA, the CDR3 is TGTGCCAGCAGCTTGTGGGACAGGATTTTGTATGAGCAGTTCTTC. Its protein is CASSLWDRILYEQFF.

V is TRBV30 and J is TRBJ1-1; D ambiguous. With 7 bases removed from V and 11 bases from J, the gap between germline ends came to 23 bases. This CDR3 contains 13 residues. Germline V gene data show CDR1 as GTSNPN and CDR2 as SVGIG (reference sequence). This CDR3 reads CASPGRSTLGAFF. CDR3 coding DNA: TGTGCCTCCCCTGGACGGTCTACCCTAGGTGCTTTCTTT.

The sample holds many counts of this clonotype. The chain has TRBV3-1 and TRBJ1-5; no clear D gene. Trimming removed 6 bases at V and 2 bases at J, with 11 bases between. Per the germline V gene, CDR1 is LGHDT and CDR2 is YNNKEL (reference sequence). The CDR3 extends over 14 amino acids. CDR3 sequence reads: CASSLSRGNQPQHF. The CDR3 bases are TGTGCCAGCAGTTTATCCCGAGGCAATCAGCCCCAGCATTTT.

This clonotype has ten or more counts. The chain employs TRBV5-1 and TRBJ2-3, with D unresolved. The ends were cut back, 5 bases at V and 2 bases at J, with 12 bases in the middle. The CDR3 has 14 amino acids. From germline, CDR1 is SGHRS and CDR2 YFSETQ. The CDR3 nucleotides read TGCGCCAGCAGGTTCTCCCCTTACACAGATACGCAGTATTTT. As protein: CASRFSPYTDTQYF. Based on the CDR3 plus reference TRBV5-1 and TRBJ2-3, the full variable domain is KAGVTQTPRYLIKTRGQQVTLSCSPISGHRSVSWYQQTPGQGLQFLFEYFSETQRNKGNFPGRFSGRQFSNSRSEMNVSTLELGDSALYLCASRFSPYTDTQYFGPGTRLTVL.

At least ten counts were recorded for this clonotype. This chain joins TRBV5-4 and TRBJ2-7, with D unresolved. The CDR3 covers 11 residues. Germline values: CDR1 SGHNT, CDR2 YYREEE (reference sequence). V was shortened by 3 bases and J by 2 bases, with 3 bases between the two germline ends. The CDR3 here is CASSSTYEQYF. The CDR3 DNA reads as TGTGCCAGCAGCTCCACCTACGAGCAGTACTTC.

The sample holds many counts of this clonotype. The gene calls are TRBV2 and TRBJ1-2; no clear D gene. This CDR3 comprises 11 residues. Per germline, CDR1 SNHLY and CDR2 FYNNEI. The V end was cut by 9 bases, the J end by 5 bases, with 10 bases between. The CDR3 nucleotides are TGTGCCAGTTCGCAGCAATATGGCTACACCTTC. The encoded protein is CASSQQYGYTF.

This chain links TRBV29-1 with TRBJ1-1, with TRBD1 matching 10 bases. The CDR3 has 13 residues. Germline loops: CDR1 SQVTM, CDR2 ANQGSEA. Trimming at V came to 4 bases and at J to 6 bases, leaving 5 bases not matched to a gene. This chain's CDR3 is CSVVGQGIAEAFF. The CDR3 DNA reads as TGCAGCGTTGTGGGACAGGGGATAGCTGAAGCTTTCTTT.

This clonotype was recorded at least ten times. The V and J genes are TRBV7-7 and TRBJ2-1, with TRBD2 matching over 10 bases. This CDR3 contains 15 residues. Germline V gives CDR1 SSHAT, CDR2 FNYEAQ (reference sequence). Losses at the gene ends were 5 bases for V and 3 bases for J; bases not matched to a gene: 4. CDR3 loop: CASSPTSGDYNEQFF. CDR3 DNA sequence: TGTGCCAGCAGCCCCACTAGCGGGGACTACAATGAGCAGTTCTTC.

This clonotype came up many times. The chain employs TRBV13 and TRBJ1-1; D unclear. CDR3 length: 14 amino acids. The V gene lost 6 bases and the J gene lost 2 bases, with 13 bases spanning the gap. The germline gives CDR1 PRHDT, CDR2 FYEKMQ (reference sequence). CDR3 in amino acids: CASSPNPSNTEAFF. CDR3 coding DNA: TGTGCCAGCAGTCCAAATCCCAGCAACACTGAAGCTTTCTTT.

This clonotype was detected ten times or more. The rearrangement joins TRBV7-6 to TRBJ2-2; unclear D gene. The CDR3 consists of 16 residues. V was clipped by 1 base and J by 3 bases, with 12 bases between them. Germline V CDR1 and CDR2: SGHVS, FNYEAQ. CDR3 in amino acids: CASSLGPVGYTGELFF. The CDR3 DNA sequence: TGTGCCAGCAGCTTAGGGCCGGTTGGGTACACCGGGGAGCTGTTTTTT.

The sample holds many counts of this clonotype. The chain employs TRBV3-1 and TRBJ2-7; 8 bases line up with TRBD1. The junction had 11 bases not matched to a gene; V was cut back by 4 bases and J by 6 bases. The CDR3 contains 15 residues. Germline lookup yields CDR1 LGHDT and CDR2 YNNKEL (reference sequence). CDR3 loop: CASSLRLGQATEQYF. Here the CDR3 DNA reads TGTGCCAGCAGCCTGCGTTTGGGACAGGCTACCGAGCAGTACTTC.

This clonotype was seen repeatedly, ten times or more. The V call is TRBV4-1, the J call TRBJ2-1; 8 nucleotides agree with TRBD2. There are 18 residues in the CDR3. Germline-derived CDR1 and CDR2 are MGHRA and YSYEKL. Trimming took 0 bases from V and 7 from J; bases not matched to a gene: 14. For the CDR3, the DNA is TGCGCCAGCAGCCAAGACAGGACTAGCCGGGGAATGAGGAATGAGCAGTTCTTC. Protein sequence: CASSQDRTSRGMRNEQFF.

This clonotype occurred many times. The chain is built from TRBV20-1 and TRBJ2-2; 8 bases are a match to TRBD1. Germline trimming cut 5 bases from V and 4 bases from J; bases unmatched to any gene: 9. Germline-derived CDR1 and CDR2 are DFQATT and SNEGSKA (reference sequence). This CDR3 contains 15 residues. CDR3 in amino acids: CSAQKWTGSTGELFF. DNA for the CDR3: TGCAGTGCTCAGAAATGGACAGGGAGCACCGGGGAGCTGTTTTTT.

This chain joins TRBV7-9 and TRBJ1-5; the match to TRBD1 covers 7 bases. Unmatched junction bases numbered 12, after V lost 6 bases and J lost 7 bases. The CDR3 has 15 amino acids. The germline CDR1 and CDR2 sequences are SEHNR and FQNEAQ (reference sequence). The CDR3 here is CASSHDREPWQPQHF. The CDR3 DNA reads as TGTGCCAGCAGTCACGACAGGGAGCCCTGGCAGCCCCAGCATTTT.

This clonotype was observed a handful of times. A clone one base away is much larger, so this may be a read error. The V call is TRBV6-2 or TRBV6-3, the J call TRBJ2-7; 7 bases are a match to TRBD2. CDR1 and CDR2 (germline): MNHEY, SVGEGT. V gave up 0 bases and J gave up 8 bases; unmatched junction bases: 13. The CDR3 is made up of 16 amino acids. The CDR3 region has the DNA TGTGCCAGCAGTTACTCGAAAGTTGGGACTACTTACAAGCAGTACTTC. Amino acid sequence: CASSYSKVGTTYKQYF.

The table lists this clonotype with many counts. The J gene is TRBJ2-3, the V gene TRBV6-2 or TRBV6-3; D is perhaps TRBD2 (6 bases). The CDR3 extends over 12 amino acids. Germline CDR1 MNHEY, CDR2 SVGEGT. Between the trimmed V and J ends, which lost 6 bases and 6 bases, there was a span of 10 bases. CDR3 sequence (DNA): TGTGCCAGCAGCGGGGGATGGGATACGCAGTATTTT. It encodes CASSGGWDTQYF.

The rearrangement joins TRBV6-6 to TRBJ2-7, with D unresolved. The CDR3 extends over 12 amino acids. Per germline, CDR1 MNHNY and CDR2 SVGAGI (reference sequence). V lost 2 bases and J 2 bases, leaving 4 bases between the germline ends. This CDR3 is CASSYETYEQYF. The DNA for the CDR3 is TGTGCCAGCAGTTACGAGACCTACGAGCAGTACTTC.